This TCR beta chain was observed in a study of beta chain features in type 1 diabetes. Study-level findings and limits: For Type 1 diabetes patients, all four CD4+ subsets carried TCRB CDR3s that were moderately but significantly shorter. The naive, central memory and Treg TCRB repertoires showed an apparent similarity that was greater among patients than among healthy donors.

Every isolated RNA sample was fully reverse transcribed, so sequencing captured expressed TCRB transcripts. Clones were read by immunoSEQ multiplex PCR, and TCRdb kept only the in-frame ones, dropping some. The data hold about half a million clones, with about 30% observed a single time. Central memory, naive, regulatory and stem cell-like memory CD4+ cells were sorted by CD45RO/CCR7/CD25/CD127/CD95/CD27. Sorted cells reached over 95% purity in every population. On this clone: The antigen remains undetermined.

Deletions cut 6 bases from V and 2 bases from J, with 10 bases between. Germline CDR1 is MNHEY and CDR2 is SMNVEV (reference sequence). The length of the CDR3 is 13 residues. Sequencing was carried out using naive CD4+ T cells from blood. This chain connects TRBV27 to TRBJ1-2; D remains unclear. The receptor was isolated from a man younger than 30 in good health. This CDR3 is CASRWRENYGYTF. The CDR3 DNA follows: TGTGCCAGCAGGTGGCGGGAAAACTATGGCTACACCTTC.